This is a list of T cell receptor beta chains from one sample in a study of blood T cells in healthy people across ages. TCRdb recomputed calls from the 5' RACE reads with MiXCR, one row per CDR3 protein. Among some 1 million distinct CDR3 sequences listed, under 45% were seen once. The sample was blood. These receptors were obtained from a woman aged 60-75 years in good health. CDR3s include the opening cysteine and the closing phenylalanine or tryptophan. The D gene is left open where the match is weak. Only part of the rows carry a size: once, few, many, or a class if the clone is expanded.

clone size	V gene	J gene	D gene	CDR3 DNA	CDR3 protein
NA	TRBV10-3	TRBJ1-2	NA	TGTGCCATCAGTGAAACCCTTACCCCTATATATGGCTACACCTTC	CAISETLTPIYGYTF
few	TRBV2	TRBJ1-4	TRBD1	TGTGCCAGCAGTGAATCGGGGACAGGGCTTGAAAAACTGTTTTTT	CASSESGTGLEKLFF
NA	TRBV7-2	TRBJ1-1	NA	TGTGCCAGCAGCTTAGAGGTCATAATCAAGAACACTGAAGCTTTCTTT	CASSLEVIIKNTEAFF
NA	TRBV20-1	TRBJ2-5	NA	TGCAGTGCTAGCCTGGCCGGCGATGAGCAGTACTTC	CSASLAGDEQYF
many	TRBV10-2	TRBJ1-6	TRBD1	TGCGCCAGCAGTGAGGGAGGGGGCTCTGCTTCACCCCTCCACTTT	CASSEGGGSASPLHF
few	TRBV5-6	TRBJ2-1	TRBD2	TGTGCCAGCACCTCTAGCGGACGATTCAAGAATGAGCAGTTCTTC	CASTSSGRFKNEQFF
NA	TRBV10-3	TRBJ1-1	NA	TGTGCCATCAGTGAGTCTCCTGGGGACACTGAAGCTTTCTTT	CAISESPGDTEAFF
few	TRBV7-2	TRBJ2-7	NA	TGTGCCAGCAGCTTAACCCTTGGCTACGAGCAGTACTTC	CASSLTLGYEQYF
NA	TRBV10-3	TRBJ2-3	TRBD1	TGTGCCATCAGGGTACAGGGGGAGGATACGCAGTATTTT	CAIRVQGEDTQYF
NA	TRBV29-1	TRBJ1-1	NA	TGCAGCGTTCAGGGCAGCGGCACTGAAGCTTTCTTT	CSVQGSGTEAFF
NA	TRBV6-5	TRBJ1-2	TRBD1	TGTGCCAGCAGCCGCCGGACGACAGGGCTCGATGGCTACACCTTC	CASSRRTTGLDGYTF
NA	TRBV5-1	TRBJ2-3	TRBD1	TGCGCCAGCTGGACAGGGGGGAGAGATACGCAGTATTTT	CASWTGGRDTQYF
NA	TRBV28	TRBJ2-7	NA	TGTGCCAGCAGTTCTGCGTCAACTGCTCGATTCGAGCAGTACTTC	CASSSASTARFEQYF
NA	TRBV6-2/TRBV6-3	TRBJ1-5	TRBD1	TGTGCCAGCAGACCCGGGACAGGGCTAAAGCAGCCCCAGCATTTT	CASRPGTGLKQPQHF
NA	TRBV29-1	TRBJ1-1	NA	TGCAGCGTTGGGGGGACCCCTGATTTGAACACTGAAGCTTTCTTT	CSVGGTPDLNTEAFF
NA	TRBV11-2	TRBJ2-3	TRBD1	TGTGCCAGCAGCTTAGTGGGACAGGTCCACACAGATACGCAGTATTTT	CASSLVGQVHTDTQYF
NA	TRBV6-5	TRBJ2-3	TRBD1	TGTGCCAGCAGTTCCCCCTTTGGACAGGGCGAGGGCACAGATACGCAGTATTTT	CASSSPFGQGEGTDTQYF
NA	TRBV7-8	TRBJ2-7	TRBD2	TGTGCCAGCACCCTGGGGGGGTCTAGCGGCTCCTACGAGCAGTACTTC	CASTLGGSSGSYEQYF
NA	TRBV5-1	TRBJ2-1	NA	TGCGCCAGCAGCTCCCGGACTGGCCATGAGCAGTTCTTC	CASSSRTGHEQFF
NA	TRBV7-8	TRBJ2-5	NA	TGTGCCAGCAGCCCAACTCGACTATCGAACAATGAGCAGTACTTC	CASSPTRLSNNEQYF
few	TRBV25-1	TRBJ2-1	TRBD1	TGTGCCAGCAGGGGACAGGCCTACAATGAGCAGTTCTTC	CASRGQAYNEQFF
few	TRBV5-1	TRBJ2-7	TRBD2	TGCGCCAGCAGCTTGACTAGCGGCCCTTTATGGGAGCAGTACTTC	CASSLTSGPLWEQYF
NA	TRBV10-3	TRBJ2-1	TRBD2	TGTGCCACCCAAGCGGGAGGGCCGGGTAATGAGCAGTTCTTC	CATQAGGPGNEQFF
NA	TRBV20-1	TRBJ1-5	TRBD1	TGCAGTGCTTTACCCAGGGGGCTGGGGAGCAATCAGCCCCAGCATTTT	CSALPRGLGSNQPQHF
NA	TRBV5-1	TRBJ2-1	TRBD1	TGCGCCAGCAGCCCGGCCGGGACAGGGGGCTCTGAGCAGTTCTTC	CASSPAGTGGSEQFF
few	TRBV11-2	TRBJ2-3	NA	TGTGCCAGCAGCTTAGGCCTGATGGGCACAGATACGCAGTATTTT	CASSLGLMGTDTQYF
NA	TRBV2	TRBJ2-7	NA	TGTGCCAGCAGTGTATTACTCACCTACGAGCAGTACTTC	CASSVLLTYEQYF
few	TRBV24-1	TRBJ2-7	NA	TGTGCCACCAGTGATACCGACAGCCTAACCTACGAGCAGTACTTC	CATSDTDSLTYEQYF
few	TRBV4-2	TRBJ2-7	TRBD2	TGTGCCAGCAGCCAAGGGGGGGGTCTAGCGGGAGGCGAGCAGTACTTC	CASSQGGGLAGGEQYF
NA	TRBV29-1	TRBJ2-3	TRBD1	TGCAGCGCTGGGGTTGGGGGACAGGGAACAGATACGCAGTATTTT	CSAGVGGQGTDTQYF
few	TRBV6-1	TRBJ2-1	TRBD2	TGTGCCAGCAGTTGGAGCGCGGGAGCAGGAGATAATGAGCAGTTCTTC	CASSWSAGAGDNEQFF
NA	TRBV3-1	TRBJ2-7	NA	TGTGCCAGCAGCCCTCGACTTTCTCCGTCGCACGAGCAGTACTTC	CASSPRLSPSHEQYF
few	TRBV12-3/TRBV12-4	TRBJ2-3	TRBD2	TGTGCCAGCAGCTACCATCCTAAGATTTCGACTAGCACGGATACGCAGTATTTT	CASSYHPKISTSTDTQYF
NA	TRBV5-1	TRBJ2-1	TRBD2	TGCGCCAGCAGCTTGTCCCTAGCGGGAGGTCTGAATGAGCAGTTCTTC	CASSLSLAGGLNEQFF
NA	TRBV20-1	TRBJ2-5	TRBD2	TGCAGTGCTAGAGACCCCCTGACTAGCGGGGAAGAGACCCAGTACTTC	CSARDPLTSGEETQYF
NA	TRBV29-1	TRBJ2-1	TRBD1	TGCAGCGCCACGGACGGGACAGGGGGATACAATGAGCAGTTCTTC	CSATDGTGGYNEQFF
once	TRBV14	TRBJ2-1	NA	TGTGCCAGCAGCCAACTTTCCGGGAACTCCTACAATGAGCAGTTCTTC	CASSQLSGNSYNEQFF
NA	TRBV7-2	TRBJ2-7	NA	TGTGCCAGCAGCTTAGGGACAGACGTTAGGTACGAGCAGTACTTC	CASSLGTDVRYEQYF
few	TRBV28	TRBJ2-3	NA	TGTGCCAGCAGTTTAGCCGGTAGTGGGGCAGATACGCAGTATTTT	CASSLAGSGADTQYF
NA	TRBV5-1	TRBJ2-1	TRBD2	TGCGCCAGCAGCTATACTAGCGGGAGGGGCAATGAGCAGTTCTTC	CASSYTSGRGNEQFF